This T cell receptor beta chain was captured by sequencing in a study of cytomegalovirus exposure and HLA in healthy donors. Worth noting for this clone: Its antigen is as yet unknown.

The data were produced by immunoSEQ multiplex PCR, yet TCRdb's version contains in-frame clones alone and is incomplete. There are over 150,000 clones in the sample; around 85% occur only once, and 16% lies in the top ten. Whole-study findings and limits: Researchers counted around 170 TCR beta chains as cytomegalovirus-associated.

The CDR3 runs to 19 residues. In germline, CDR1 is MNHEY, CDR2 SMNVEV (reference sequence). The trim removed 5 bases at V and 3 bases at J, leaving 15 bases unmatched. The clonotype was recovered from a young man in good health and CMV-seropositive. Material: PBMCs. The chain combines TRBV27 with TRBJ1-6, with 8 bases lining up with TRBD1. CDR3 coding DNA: TGTGCCAGCAGTCCACCCTCCCGCGGACAGGGTATCTATAATTCACCCCTCCACTTT. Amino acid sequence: CASSPPSRGQGIYNSPLHF.